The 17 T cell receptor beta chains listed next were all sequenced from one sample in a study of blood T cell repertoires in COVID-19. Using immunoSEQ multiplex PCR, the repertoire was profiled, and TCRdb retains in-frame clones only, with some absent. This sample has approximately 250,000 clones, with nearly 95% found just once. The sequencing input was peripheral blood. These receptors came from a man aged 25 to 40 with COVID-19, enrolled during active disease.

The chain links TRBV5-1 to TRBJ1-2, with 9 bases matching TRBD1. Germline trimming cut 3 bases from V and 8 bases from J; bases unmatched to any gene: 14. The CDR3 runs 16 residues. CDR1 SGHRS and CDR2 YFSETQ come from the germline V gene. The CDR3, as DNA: TGCGCCAGCAGCTCCCGGGACAGGGATAGATGGGCGGGCTACACCTTC. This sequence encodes CASSSRDRDRWAGYTF.

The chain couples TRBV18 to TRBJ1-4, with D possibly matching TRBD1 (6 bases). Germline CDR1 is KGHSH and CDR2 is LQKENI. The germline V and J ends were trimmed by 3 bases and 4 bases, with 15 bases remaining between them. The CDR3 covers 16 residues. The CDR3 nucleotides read TGTGCCAGCTCACCTCTGACGACAGGAGATAATGAAAAACTGTTTTTT. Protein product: CASSPLTTGDNEKLFF.

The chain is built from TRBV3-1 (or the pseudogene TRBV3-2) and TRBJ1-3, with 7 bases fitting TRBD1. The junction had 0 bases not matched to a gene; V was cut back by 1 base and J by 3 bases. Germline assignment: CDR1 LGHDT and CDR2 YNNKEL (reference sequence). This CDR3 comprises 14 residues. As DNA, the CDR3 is TGTGCCAGCAGCCAAGGGACAGGTGGAAACACCATATATTTT. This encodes CASSQGTGGNTIYF.

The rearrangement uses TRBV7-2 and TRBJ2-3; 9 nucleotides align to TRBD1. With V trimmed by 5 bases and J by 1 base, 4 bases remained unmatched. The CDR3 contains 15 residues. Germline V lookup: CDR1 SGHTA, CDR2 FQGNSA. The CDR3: CASSHWTGGTDTQYF. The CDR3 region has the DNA TGTGCCAGCAGCCACTGGACAGGGGGCACAGATACGCAGTATTTT.

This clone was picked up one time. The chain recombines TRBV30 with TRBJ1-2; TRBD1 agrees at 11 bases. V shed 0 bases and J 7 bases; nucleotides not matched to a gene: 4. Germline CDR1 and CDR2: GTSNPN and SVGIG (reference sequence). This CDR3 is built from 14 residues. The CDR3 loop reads CAWSVRTGGSGYTF. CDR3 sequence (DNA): TGTGCCTGGAGTGTTCGGACAGGGGGCTCTGGCTACACCTTC. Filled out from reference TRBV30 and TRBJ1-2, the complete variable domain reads SQTIHQWPATLVQPVGSPLSLECTVEGTSNPNLYWYRQAAGRGLQLLFYSVGIGQISSEVPQNLSASRPQDRQFILSSKKLLLSDSGFYLCAWSVRTGGSGYTFGSGTRLTVV.

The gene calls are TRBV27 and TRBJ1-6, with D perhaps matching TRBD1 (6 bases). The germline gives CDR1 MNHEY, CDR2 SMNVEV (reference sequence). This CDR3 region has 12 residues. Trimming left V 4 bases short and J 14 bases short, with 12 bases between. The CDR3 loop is CASSSLQGSLHF. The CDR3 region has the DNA TGTGCCAGCAGTTCCTTACAGGGCTCCCTCCACTTT.

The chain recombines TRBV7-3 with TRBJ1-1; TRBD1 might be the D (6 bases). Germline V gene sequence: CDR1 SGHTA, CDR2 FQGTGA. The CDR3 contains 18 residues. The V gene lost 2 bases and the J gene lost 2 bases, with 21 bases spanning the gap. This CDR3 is CASSLVGGAQGRNTEAFF. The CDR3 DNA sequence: TGTGCCAGCAGCTTAGTCGGCGGCGCCCAGGGGAGAAACACTGAAGCTTTCTTT.

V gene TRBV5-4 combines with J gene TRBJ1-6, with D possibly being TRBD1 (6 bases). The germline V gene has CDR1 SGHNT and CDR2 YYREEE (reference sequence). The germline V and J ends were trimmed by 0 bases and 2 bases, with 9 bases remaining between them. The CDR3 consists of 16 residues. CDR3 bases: TGTGCCAGCAGCTTGGATGGGGGCGCCTATAATTCACCCCTCCACTTT. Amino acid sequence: CASSLDGGAYNSPLHF.

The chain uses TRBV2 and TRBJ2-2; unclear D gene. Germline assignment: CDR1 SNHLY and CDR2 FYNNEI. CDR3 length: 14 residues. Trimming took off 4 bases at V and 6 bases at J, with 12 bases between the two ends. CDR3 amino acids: CASSVWASPGELFF. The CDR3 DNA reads TGTGCCAGCAGTGTGTGGGCATCGCCCGGGGAGCTGTTTTTT. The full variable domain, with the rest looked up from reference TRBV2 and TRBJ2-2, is EPEVTQTPSHQVTQMGQEVILRCVPISNHLYFYWYRQILGQKVEFLVSFYNNEISEKSEIFDDQFSVERPDGSNFTLKIRSTKLEDSAMYFCASSVWASPGELFFGEGSRLTVL.

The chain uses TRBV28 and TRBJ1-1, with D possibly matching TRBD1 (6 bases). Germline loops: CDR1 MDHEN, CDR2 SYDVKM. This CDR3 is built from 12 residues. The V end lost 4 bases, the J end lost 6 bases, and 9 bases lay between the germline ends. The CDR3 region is CASSSGAPEAFF. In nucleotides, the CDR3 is TGTGCCAGCAGTTCAGGGGCCCCTGAAGCTTTCTTT. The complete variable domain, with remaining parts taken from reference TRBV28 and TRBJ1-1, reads DVKVTQSSRYLVKRTGEKVFLECVQDMDHENMFWYRQDPGLGLRLIYFSYDVKMKEKGDIPEGYSVSREKKERFSLILESASTNQTSMYLCASSSGAPEAFFGQGTRLTVV.

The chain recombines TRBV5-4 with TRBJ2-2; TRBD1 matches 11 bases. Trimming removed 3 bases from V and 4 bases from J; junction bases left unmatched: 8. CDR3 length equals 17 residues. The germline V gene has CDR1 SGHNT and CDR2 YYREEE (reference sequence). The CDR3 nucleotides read TGTGCCAGCAGCTCGAAAGGACAGGGGGCGCGCACCGGGGAGCTGTTTTTT. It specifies CASSSKGQGARTGELFF.

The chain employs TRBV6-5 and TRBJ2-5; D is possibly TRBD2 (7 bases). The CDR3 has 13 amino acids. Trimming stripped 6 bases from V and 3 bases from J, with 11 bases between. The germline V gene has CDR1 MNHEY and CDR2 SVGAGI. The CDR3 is CASSGGQKETQYF. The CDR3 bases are TGTGCCAGCAGCGGGGGGCAAAAAGAGACCCAGTACTTC.

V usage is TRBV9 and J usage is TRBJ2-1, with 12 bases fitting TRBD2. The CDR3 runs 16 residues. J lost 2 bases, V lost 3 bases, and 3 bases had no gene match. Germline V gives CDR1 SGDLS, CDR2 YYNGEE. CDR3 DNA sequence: TGTGCCAGCAGCGCTAGCGGGGGGGCAACCTACAATGAGCAGTTCTTC. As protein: CASSASGGATYNEQFF.

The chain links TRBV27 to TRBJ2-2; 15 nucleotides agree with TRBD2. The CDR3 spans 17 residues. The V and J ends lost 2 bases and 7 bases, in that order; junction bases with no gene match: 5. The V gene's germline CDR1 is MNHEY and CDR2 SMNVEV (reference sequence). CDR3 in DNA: TGTGCCAGCAGTTTAGGACTAGCGGGGGGGCCGGACGGGGAGCTGTTTTTT. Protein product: CASSLGLAGGPDGELFF.

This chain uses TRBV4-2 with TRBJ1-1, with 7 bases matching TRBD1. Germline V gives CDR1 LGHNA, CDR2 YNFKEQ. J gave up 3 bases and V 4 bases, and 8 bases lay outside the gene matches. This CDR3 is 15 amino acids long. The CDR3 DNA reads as TGTGCCAGCAGCCCTCGGACAGGAATGGACACTGAAGCTTTCTTT. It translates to CASSPRTGMDTEAFF.

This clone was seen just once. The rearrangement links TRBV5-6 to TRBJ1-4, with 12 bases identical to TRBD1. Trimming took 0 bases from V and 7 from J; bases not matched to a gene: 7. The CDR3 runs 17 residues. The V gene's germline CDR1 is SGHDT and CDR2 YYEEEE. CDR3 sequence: CASSLEGQGATTEKLFF. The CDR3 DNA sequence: TGTGCCAGCAGCTTGGAGGGACAGGGGGCCACAACTGAAAAACTGTTTTTT. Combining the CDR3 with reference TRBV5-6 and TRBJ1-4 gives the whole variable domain DAGVTQSPTHLIKTRGQQVTLRCSPKSGHDTVSWYQQALGQGPQFIFQYYEEEERQRGNFPDRFSGHQFPNYSSELNVNALLLGDSALYLCASSLEGQGATTEKLFFGSGTQLSVL.

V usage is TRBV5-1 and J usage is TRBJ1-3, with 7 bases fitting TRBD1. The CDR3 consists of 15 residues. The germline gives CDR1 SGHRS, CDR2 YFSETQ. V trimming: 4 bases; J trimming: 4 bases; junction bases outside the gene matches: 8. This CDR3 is CASSITGEAGNTIYF. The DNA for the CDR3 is TGCGCCAGCAGCATCACAGGGGAAGCCGGAAACACCATATATTTT. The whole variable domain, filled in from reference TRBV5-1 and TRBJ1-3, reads KAGVTQTPRYLIKTRGQQVTLSCSPISGHRSVSWYQQTPGQGLQFLFEYFSETQRNKGNFPGRFSGRQFSNSRSEMNVSTLELGDSALYLCASSITGEAGNTIYFGEGSWLTVV.